Described below is a single TCR beta chain sequence and its context. No antigen is known for it. Amplification of TCR beta CDR3 regions used RNA as the template. HTBI primers were the set used in a first-round RT-PCR of the TCR CDR3. TCRdb itself ran the multiplex PCR reads through MiXCR, one entry per CDR3 protein. The sample has about 720,000 distinct CDR3 sequences, about 16% seen once. This record comes from a study of T cells in Graves' hyperthyroidism and ophthalmopathy. Study findings and constraints: Stable hyperthyroidism and ophthalmopathy were separated using 13 V-J signatures.

In germline, CDR1 is MNHNS, CDR2 SASEGT. This CDR3 has 15 residues. Trimming removed 5 bases from V and 7 bases from J, with 18 bases in between. The chain carries TRBV6-1 and TRBJ2-1; D is unresolved. Sequenced material: blood. The sequence was collected from a man between 18 and 35 years old with Graves' hyperthyroidism. The CDR3 bases are TGTGCCAGCAGTTTCCGACCACGGGCCCAGAATGAGCAGTTCTTC. It codes for CASSFRPRAQNEQFF.